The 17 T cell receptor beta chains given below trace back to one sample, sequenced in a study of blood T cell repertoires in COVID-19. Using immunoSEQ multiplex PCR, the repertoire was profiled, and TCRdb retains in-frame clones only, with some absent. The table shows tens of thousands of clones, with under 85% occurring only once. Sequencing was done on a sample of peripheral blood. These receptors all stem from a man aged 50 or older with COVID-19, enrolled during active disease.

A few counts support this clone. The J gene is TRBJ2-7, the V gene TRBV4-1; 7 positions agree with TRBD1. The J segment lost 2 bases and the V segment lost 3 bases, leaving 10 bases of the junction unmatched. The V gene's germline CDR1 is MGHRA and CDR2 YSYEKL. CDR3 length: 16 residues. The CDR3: CASSQVSQGVTYEQYF. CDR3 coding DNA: TGCGCCAGCAGCCAGGTCTCTCAGGGGGTCACCTACGAGCAGTACTTC.

The CDR3 bases are TGTGCCAGCAGCGAACAGGGTACTTCCTATGGCTACACCTTC. Amino acids: CASSEQGTSYGYTF. The rearrangement links TRBV5-6 to TRBJ1-2; D possibly corresponds to TRBD1 (6 bases). Germline V gives CDR1 SGHDT, CDR2 YYEEEE. The V end was cut by 4 bases, the J end by 4 bases, with 14 bases between. The CDR3 is 14 amino acids.

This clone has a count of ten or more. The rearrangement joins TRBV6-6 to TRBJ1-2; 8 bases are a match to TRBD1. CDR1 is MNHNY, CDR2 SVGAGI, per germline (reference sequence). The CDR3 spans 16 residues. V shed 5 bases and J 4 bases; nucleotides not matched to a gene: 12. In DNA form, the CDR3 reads TGTGCCAGCAGTCTACCCACGACAGGGGATGCCTATGGCTACACCTTC. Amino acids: CASSLPTTGDAYGYTF.

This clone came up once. CDR3 sequence reads: CASSPGTGGWEKLFF. CDR3 coding DNA: TGCGCCAGCAGCCCCGGGACAGGGGGCTGGGAAAAACTGTTTTTT. The gene calls are TRBV4-1 and TRBJ1-4; 12 nucleotides match TRBD1. The ends lost 4 bases at V and 8 bases at J; junction bases unmatched: 5. From germline, CDR1 is MGHRA and CDR2 YSYEKL. CDR3 length: 15 residues.

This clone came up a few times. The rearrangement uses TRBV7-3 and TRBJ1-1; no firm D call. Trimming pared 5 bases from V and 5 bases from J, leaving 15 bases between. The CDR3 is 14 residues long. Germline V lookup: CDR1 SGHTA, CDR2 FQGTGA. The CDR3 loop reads CASSPQNSATEAFF. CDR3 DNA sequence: TGTGCCAGCAGCCCTCAAAATAGCGCAACTGAAGCTTTCTTT.

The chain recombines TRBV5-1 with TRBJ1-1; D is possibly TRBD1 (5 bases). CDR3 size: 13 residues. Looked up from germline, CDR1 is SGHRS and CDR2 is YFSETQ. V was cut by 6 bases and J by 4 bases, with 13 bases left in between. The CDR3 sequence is CASTQGSGTEAFF. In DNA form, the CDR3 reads TGCGCCAGCACCCAGGGATCGGGCACTGAAGCTTTCTTT.

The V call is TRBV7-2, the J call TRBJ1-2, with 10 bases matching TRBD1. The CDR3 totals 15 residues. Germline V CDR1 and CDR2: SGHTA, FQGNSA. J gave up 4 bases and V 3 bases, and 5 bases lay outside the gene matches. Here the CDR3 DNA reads TGTGCCAGCAGCTTCGGGACAGGGGAGGGCTATGGCTACACCTTC. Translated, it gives CASSFGTGEGYGYTF.

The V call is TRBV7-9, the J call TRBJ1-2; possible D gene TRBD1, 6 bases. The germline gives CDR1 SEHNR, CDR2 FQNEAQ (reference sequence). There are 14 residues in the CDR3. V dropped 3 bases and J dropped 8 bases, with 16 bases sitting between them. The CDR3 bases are TGTGCCAGCAGCTTGAGTCAGGGGTCGGACGGCTACACCTTC. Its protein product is CASSLSQGSDGYTF.

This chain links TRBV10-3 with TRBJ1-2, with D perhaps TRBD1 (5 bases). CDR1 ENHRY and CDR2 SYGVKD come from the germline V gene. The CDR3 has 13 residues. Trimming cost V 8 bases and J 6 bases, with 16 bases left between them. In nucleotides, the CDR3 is TGTGCCATCCTGGAGGAGGGGATTGATGGCTACACCTTC. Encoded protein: CAILEEGIDGYTF.

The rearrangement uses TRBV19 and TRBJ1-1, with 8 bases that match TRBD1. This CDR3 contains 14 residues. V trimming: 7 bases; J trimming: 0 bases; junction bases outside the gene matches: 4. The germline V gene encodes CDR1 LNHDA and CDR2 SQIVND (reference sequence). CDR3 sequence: CASTGGQVNTEAFF. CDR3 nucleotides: TGTGCCAGTACCGGGGGACAGGTGAACACTGAAGCTTTCTTT.

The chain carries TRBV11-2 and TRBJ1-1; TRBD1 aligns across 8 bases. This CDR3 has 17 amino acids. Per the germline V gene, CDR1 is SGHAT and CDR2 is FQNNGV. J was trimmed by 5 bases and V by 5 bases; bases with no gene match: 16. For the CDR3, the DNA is TGTGCCAGCAGCGCGTTCAATGGGCAGGGGGCGCGGACTGAAGCTTTCTTT. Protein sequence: CASSAFNGQGARTEAFF.

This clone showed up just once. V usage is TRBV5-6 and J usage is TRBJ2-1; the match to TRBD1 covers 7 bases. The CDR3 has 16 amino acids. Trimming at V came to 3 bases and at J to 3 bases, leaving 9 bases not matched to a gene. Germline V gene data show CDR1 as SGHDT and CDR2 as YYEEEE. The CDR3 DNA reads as TGTGCCAGCAGCTCGCTAGACAGGGAGCTCTACAATGAGCAGTTCTTC. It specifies CASSSLDRELYNEQFF.

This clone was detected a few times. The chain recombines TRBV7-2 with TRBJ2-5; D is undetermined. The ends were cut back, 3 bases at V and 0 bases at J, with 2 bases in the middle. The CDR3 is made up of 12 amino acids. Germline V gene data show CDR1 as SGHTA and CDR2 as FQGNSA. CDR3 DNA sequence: TGTGCCAGCAGCTTTAACCAAGAGACCCAGTACTTC. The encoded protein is CASSFNQETQYF.

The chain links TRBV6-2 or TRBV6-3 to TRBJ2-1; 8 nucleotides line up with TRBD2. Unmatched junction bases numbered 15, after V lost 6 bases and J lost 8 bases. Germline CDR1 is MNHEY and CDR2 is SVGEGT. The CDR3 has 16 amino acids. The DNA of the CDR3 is TGTGCCAGCAGCCGCCCCCCGGGGCGGGGGGTGGATGAGCAGTTCTTC. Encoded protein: CASSRPPGRGVDEQFF.

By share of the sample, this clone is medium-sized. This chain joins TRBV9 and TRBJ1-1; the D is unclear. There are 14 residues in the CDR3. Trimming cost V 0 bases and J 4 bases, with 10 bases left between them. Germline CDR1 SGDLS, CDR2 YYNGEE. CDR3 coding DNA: TGTGCCAGCAGCGTAGGAGATGGGAGCACTGAAGCTTTCTTT. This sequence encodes CASSVGDGSTEAFF.

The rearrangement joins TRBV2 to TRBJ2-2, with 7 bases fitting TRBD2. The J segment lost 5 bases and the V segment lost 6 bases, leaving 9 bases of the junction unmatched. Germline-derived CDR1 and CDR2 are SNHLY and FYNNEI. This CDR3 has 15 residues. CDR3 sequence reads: CASRTRVSGTGELFF. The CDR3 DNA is TGTGCCAGCAGGACCAGGGTTAGCGGGACCGGGGAGCTGTTTTTT.

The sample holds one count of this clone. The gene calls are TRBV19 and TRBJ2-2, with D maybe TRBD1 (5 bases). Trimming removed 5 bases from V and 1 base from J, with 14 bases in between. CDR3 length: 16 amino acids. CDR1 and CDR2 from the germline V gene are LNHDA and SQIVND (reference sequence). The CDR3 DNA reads TGTGCCAGTAGTTGGTATATTGGACAGAACACCGGGGAGCTGTTTTTT. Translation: CASSWYIGQNTGELFF. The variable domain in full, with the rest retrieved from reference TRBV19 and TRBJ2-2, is DGGITQSPKYLFRKEGQNVTLSCEQNLNHDAMYWYRQDPGQGLRLIYYSQIVNDFQKGDIAEGYSVSREKKESFPLTVTSAQKNPTAFYLCASSWYIGQNTGELFFGEGSRLTVL.